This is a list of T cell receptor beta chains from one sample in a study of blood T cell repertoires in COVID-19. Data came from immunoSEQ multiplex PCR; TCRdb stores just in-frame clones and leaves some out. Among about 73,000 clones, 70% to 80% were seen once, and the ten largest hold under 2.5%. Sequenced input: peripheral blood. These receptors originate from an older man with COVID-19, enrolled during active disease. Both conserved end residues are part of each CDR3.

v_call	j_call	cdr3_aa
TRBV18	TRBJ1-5	CASSPDGHYSNQPQHF
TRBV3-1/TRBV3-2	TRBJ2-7	CASSQAGYKREYSYEQYF
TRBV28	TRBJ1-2	CASRANGQGLFYGYTF
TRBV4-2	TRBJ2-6	CASSQDPLAGGSASGANVLTF
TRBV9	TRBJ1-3	CASSVEWGGSGNTIYF
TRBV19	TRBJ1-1	CASSLGSNLFAEAFF
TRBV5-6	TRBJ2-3	CASSVLAGGRGTDTQYF
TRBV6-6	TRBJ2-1	CASSYSGVYNEQFF
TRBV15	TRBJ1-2	CATSRNRGNHYGYTF
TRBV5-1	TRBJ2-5	CASSLGALETQYF
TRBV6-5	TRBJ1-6	CASSYSRQSNGPLHF
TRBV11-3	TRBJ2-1	CASSLRGFNEQFF
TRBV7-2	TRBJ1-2	CASSLGQGYGYTF
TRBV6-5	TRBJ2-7	CASSYQQGVSYEQYF
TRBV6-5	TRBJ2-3	CATGQGTDTQYF
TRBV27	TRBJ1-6	CASSLDRGYSPLHF
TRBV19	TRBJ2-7	CASSIGQSPGLGPVVYEQYF
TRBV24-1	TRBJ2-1	CATSARGGLAGAVYNEQFF
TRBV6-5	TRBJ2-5	CASSYRVLETQYF
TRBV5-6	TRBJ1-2	CASSLDYGGGYTF
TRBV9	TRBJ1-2	CASSVGTGPLYGYTF
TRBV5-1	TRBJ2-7	CASSLRSSSYEQYF
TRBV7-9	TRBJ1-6	CASSLGAGNSPLHF
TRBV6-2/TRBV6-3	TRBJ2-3	CASSLEAGGPGDTQYF
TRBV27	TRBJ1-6	CASSPSRGSNSPLHF
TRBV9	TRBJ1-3	CASSVGGLGGNTIYF
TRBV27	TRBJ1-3	CASSYSREAGNTIYF
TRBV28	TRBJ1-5	CASSGQEGNQPQHF
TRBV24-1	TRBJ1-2	CATSDNNRSPRQSYGYTF
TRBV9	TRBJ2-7	CASSVQTGYEQYF
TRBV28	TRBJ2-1	CASNGGSKDEQFF
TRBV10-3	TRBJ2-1	CAINAEPYNEQFF
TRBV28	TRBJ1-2	CASRGQVPNYGYTF
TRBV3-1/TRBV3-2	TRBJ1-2	CASSQTRQGPITF
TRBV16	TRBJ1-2	CASNERGFNGYTF
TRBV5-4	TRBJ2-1	CASSLPTSGSPQFF
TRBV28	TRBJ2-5	CASSFVGTSGRDQETQYF
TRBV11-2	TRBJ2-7	CASSPGLAQLEQYF
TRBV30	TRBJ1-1	CAWETGNTEAFF
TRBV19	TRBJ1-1	CASNQQQNTEAFF
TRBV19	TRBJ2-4	CASSTGQGLAKNIQYF
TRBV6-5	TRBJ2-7	CASRLAGPVYEQYF
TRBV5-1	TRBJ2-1	CASSSPSGRVYNEQFF
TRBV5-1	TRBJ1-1	CASNLQGNTEAFF
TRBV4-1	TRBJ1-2	CASSPTDNYGYTF
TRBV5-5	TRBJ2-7	CASSLGGQNTPYEQYF
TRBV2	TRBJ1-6	CASSDGQGGSPLHF
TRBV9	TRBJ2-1	CASSTAQGLIGEQFF
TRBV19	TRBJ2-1	CASSRPGQGAVNEQFF
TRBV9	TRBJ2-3	CASSEPWDSPSTDTQYF
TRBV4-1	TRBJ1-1	CASSQGQSNTEAFF
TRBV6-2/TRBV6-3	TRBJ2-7	CASSSFSGRAYWEQYF
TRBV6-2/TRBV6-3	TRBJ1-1	CASSYFRGPRTEAFF
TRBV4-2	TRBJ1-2	CASSQNRDRGDNYGYTF
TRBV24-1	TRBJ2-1	CATSDFAGRSYNEQFF
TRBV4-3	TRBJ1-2	CASSPHPIPGQGNYGYTF
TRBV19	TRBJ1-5	CASSIPGGAAFQPQHF
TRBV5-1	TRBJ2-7	CASSSTGTGGREQYF